The sequence of this T cell receptor beta chain was determined in a study of identical twins. Regarding the study as a whole: The study drew conclusions from cross-sectional statistical analysis, not from following the same donors.

TCRdb re-called the 5' RACE reads through MiXCR, storing one row per CDR3 protein. This sample has 450,000 or so distinct CDR3 sequences, with roughly an eighth found just once. This CDR3 is 13 amino acids long. The V end was cut by 4 bases, the J end by 7 bases, with 13 bases between. CDR1 is SGDLS, CDR2 YYNGEE, per germline. As regards this clonotype: Antigen unknown.

Healthy Caucasians provided all donations. In addition, the sample was reused for a study of yellow fever vaccine responses in identical twins. According to that study: Vaccine-induced T cell responses in twins were reportedly observed to appear partly convergent, partly personalized.

This TCR was sampled from a woman aged 18-29 years in good health. V and J are TRBV9 and TRBJ2-3; D uncertain. What was sequenced was CD4+ T cells sorted from blood. CDR3: CASSIGPLNTQYF. CDR3 bases: TGTGCCAGCAGCATAGGACCCCTGAATACGCAGTATTTT. Complete variable domain (other parts from reference TRBV9 and TRBJ2-3): DSGVTQTPKHLITATGQRVTLRCSPRSGDLSVYWYQQSLDQGLQFLIQYYNGEERAKGNILERFSAQQFPDLHSELNLSSLELGDSALYFCASSIGPLNTQYFGPGTRLTVL.